This T cell receptor (beta chain) was profiled in a study of cytomegalovirus exposure and HLA in healthy donors. CDR3 size: 17 residues. CDR1 is MDHEN, CDR2 SYDVKM, per germline. Trimming took 5 bases from V and 5 from J, leaving 24 bases between them. With 60 Vbeta and 13 Jbeta primers, the PCR was carried out. The method was immunoSEQ multiplex PCR; TCRdb's version includes in-frame clones alone and lacks a portion of them. In the table there are 100,000 to 120,000 clones, around three quarters of which are singletons. V usage is TRBV28 and J usage is TRBJ1-1; a weak D match, TRBD1 (5 bases). The origin of this receptor is a young woman in good health and CMV-seronegative. Material: PBMCs. CDR3 loop: CASSPQAYLGQGTEAFF. The CDR3 bases are TGTGCCAGCAGTCCTCAGGCTTATTTAGGGCAGGGAACTGAAGCTTTCTTT.